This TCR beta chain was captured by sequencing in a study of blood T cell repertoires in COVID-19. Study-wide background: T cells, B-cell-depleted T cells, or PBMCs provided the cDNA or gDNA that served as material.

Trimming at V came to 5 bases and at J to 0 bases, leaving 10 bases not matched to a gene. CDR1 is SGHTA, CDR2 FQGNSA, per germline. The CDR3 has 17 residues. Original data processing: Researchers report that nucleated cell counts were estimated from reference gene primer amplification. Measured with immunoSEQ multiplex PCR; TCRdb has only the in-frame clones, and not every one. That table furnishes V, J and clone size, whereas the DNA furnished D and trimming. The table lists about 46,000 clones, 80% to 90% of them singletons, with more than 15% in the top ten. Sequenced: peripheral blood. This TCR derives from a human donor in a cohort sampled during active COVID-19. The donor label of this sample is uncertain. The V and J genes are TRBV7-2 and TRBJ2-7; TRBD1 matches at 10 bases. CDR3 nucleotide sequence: TGTGCCAGCAGCAAGGGACAGGGGCGCCCAGCCTCCTACGAGCAGTACTTC. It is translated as CASSKGQGRPASYEQYF.